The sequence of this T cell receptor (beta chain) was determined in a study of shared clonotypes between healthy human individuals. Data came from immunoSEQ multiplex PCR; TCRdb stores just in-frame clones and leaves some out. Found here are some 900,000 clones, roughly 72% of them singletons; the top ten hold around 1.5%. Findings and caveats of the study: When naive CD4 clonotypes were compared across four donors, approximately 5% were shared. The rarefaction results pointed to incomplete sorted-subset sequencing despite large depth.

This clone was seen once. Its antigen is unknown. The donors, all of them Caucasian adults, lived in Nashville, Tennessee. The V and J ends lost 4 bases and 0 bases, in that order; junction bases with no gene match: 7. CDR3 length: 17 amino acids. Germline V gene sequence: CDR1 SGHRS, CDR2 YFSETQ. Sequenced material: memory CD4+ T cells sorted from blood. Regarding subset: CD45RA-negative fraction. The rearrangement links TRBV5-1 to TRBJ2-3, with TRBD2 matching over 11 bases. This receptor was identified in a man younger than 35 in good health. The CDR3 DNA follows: TGCGCCAGCAGCGGGCTAGCGGGGGGCTTTAGCACAGATACGCAGTATTTT. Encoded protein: CASSGLAGGFSTDTQYF. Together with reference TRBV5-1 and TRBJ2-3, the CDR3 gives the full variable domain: KAGVTQTPRYLIKTRGQQVTLSCSPISGHRSVSWYQQTPGQGLQFLFEYFSETQRNKGNFPGRFSGRQFSNSRSEMNVSTLELGDSALYLCASSGLAGGFSTDTQYFGPGTRLTVL.